A selection of T cell receptor beta chains follows, all from one sample in a study of blood T cell repertoires in COVID-19. Profiled with immunoSEQ multiplex PCR; TCRdb holds only in-frame clones, not every one. The data hold 130,000 or so clones, with roughly 85% observed a single time. Sequenced material: peripheral blood. All receptors come from a man in his forties with acute or convalescent COVID-19. Both conserved end residues are part of each CDR3. D genes are given only for firm matches. Clone size is stated in some rows and not others, as once, few, many or a class when expanded.

clone_size	v_call	j_call	d_call	cdr3_nt	cdr3_aa
few	TRBV4-3	TRBJ2-5	TRBD1	TGCGCCAGCAGCCAAGATCCGGGACAGGGACAAGAGACCCAGTACTTC	CASSQDPGQGQETQYF
once	TRBV13	TRBJ2-7	TRBD1	TGTGCCAGCAGTTCGGCACAGGGGTCCTACGAGCAGTACTTC	CASSSAQGSYEQYF
-	TRBV11-3	TRBJ1-1	-	TGTGCCAGCAGTCGGGGGGGAAACACTGAAGCTTTCTTT	CASSRGGNTEAFF
-	TRBV7-3	TRBJ2-3	-	TGTGCCAGCAGGGGGCTCTCAGATACGCAGTATTTT	CASRGLSDTQYF
-	TRBV29-1	TRBJ1-3	-	TGCAGCGGACAGACCTCTGGAAACACCATATATTTT	CSGQTSGNTIYF
-	TRBV5-4	TRBJ1-2	-	TGTGCCAGCAGCTCATTTCGGACAACGAACTATGGCTACACCTTC	CASSSFRTTNYGYTF
-	TRBV2	TRBJ1-1	-	TGTGCCAGCTCGGGTGGAGCTGAAGCTTTCTTT	CASSGGAEAFF
-	TRBV19	TRBJ2-2	-	TGTGCCAGTACCCTGGCAACGAACACCGGGGAGCTGTTTTTT	CASTLATNTGELFF
-	TRBV5-1	TRBJ1-2	-	TGCGCCAGCAGCCACGACAGGCGTAACTATGGCTACACCTTC	CASSHDRRNYGYTF
-	TRBV27	TRBJ1-6	-	TGTGCCAGCAGTGGCAGTTCGTATTCACCCCTCCACTTT	CASSGSSYSPLHF
-	TRBV6-1	TRBJ2-3	TRBD2	TGTGCCAGCAGTGAAGTTGCTAGCGGGGGGTCAGATACGCAGTATTTT	CASSEVASGGSDTQYF
once	TRBV11-2	TRBJ2-7	TRBD2	TGTGCCTCCAGCCCGGGTGGCGGGAGTGCTTACGAGCAGTACTTC	CASSPGGGSAYEQYF
medium-sized	TRBV30	TRBJ2-1	TRBD2	TGTGCCTCAAGACTAGCGGGAGTTCGGTACAATGAGCAGTTCTTC	CASRLAGVRYNEQFF
-	TRBV6-2/TRBV6-3	TRBJ2-5	TRBD2	TGTGCCAGCAGTCGGATAGCGGGGGTCCAAGAGACCCAGTACTTC	CASSRIAGVQETQYF
-	TRBV10-3	TRBJ2-5	TRBD2	TGTGCCATCAGTGATAGCGCGGGAGACGCTGAGACCCAGTACTTC	CAISDSAGDAETQYF
once	TRBV5-1	TRBJ2-5	-	TGCGCCAGCAGCTTGGGCCGTTCCGGAGAGACCCAGTACTTC	CASSLGRSGETQYF
-	TRBV11-3	TRBJ2-1	TRBD2	TGTGCCAGCAGCCAAACTAGCGGGGACTACAATGAGCAGTTCTTC	CASSQTSGDYNEQFF
-	TRBV2	TRBJ2-5	-	TGTGCCAGCAGTGAAAGTGATGAGGCGGGGTTAGTGGAGACCCAGTACTTC	CASSESDEAGLVETQYF
-	TRBV19	TRBJ1-5	TRBD1	TGTGCAACGACACAGGGGGCACGGCAGCCCCAGCATTTT	CATTQGARQPQHF
-	TRBV5-1	TRBJ2-5	TRBD2	TGCGCCAGCAGCTTGGAGCTAGCGGGCCAAGAGACCCAGTACTTC	CASSLELAGQETQYF
once	TRBV2	TRBJ1-2	TRBD1	TGTGCCAGCAGTGAGGACAGGGGCTATGGCTACACCTTC	CASSEDRGYGYTF
-	TRBV11-3	TRBJ2-7	TRBD1	TGTGCCAGCAGCCCCGGACAGGGCTCCTACGAGCAGTACTTC	CASSPGQGSYEQYF